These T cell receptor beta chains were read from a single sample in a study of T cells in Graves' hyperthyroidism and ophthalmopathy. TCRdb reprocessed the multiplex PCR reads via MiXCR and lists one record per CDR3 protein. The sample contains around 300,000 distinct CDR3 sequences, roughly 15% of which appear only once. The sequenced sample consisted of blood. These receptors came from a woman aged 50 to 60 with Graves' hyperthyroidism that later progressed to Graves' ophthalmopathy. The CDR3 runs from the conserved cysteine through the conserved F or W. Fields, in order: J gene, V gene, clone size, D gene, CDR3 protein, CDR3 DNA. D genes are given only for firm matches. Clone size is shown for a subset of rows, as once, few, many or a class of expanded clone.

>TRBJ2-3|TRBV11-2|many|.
CASSPGSSDTQYF
TGTGCCAGCAGCCCCGGGAGTTCGGATACGCAGTATTTT
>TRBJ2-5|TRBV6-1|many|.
CASSGTQSQTQYF
TGTGCCAGCAGCGGAACTCAGAGTCAGACCCAGTACTTC
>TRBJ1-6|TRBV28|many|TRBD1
CASITGGRGLSPLHF
TGTGCCAGCATTACAGGGGGCAGGGGATTGAGTCCCCTCCACTTT
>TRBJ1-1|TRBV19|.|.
CASFDSDHTEAFF
TGTGCCTCCTTTGACAGTGACCACACTGAAGCTTTCTTT
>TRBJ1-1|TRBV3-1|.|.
CASSPRPIGRGNTEAFF
TGTGCCAGCAGTCCTCGGCCTATCGGGCGGGGTAACACTGAAGCTTTCTTT
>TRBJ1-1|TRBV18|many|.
CASSPGAANTEAFF
TGTGCCAGCTCACCAGGGGCGGCGAACACTGAAGCTTTCTTT
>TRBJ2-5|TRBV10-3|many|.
CAIGAEETQYF
TGTGCCATCGGAGCAGAAGAGACCCAGTACTTC
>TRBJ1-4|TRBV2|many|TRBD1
CASSRTGGGEKLFF
TGTGCCAGCAGTAGAACAGGGGGAGGAGAAAAACTGTTTTTT
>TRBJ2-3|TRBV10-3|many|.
CAISEEAGADTQYF
TGTGCCATCAGTGAGGAGGCAGGGGCAGATACGCAGTATTTT
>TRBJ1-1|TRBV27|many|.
CASSWGTGVNTEAFF
TGTGCCAGCAGTTGGGGGACCGGGGTGAACACTGAAGCTTTCTTT
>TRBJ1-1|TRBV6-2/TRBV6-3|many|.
CASSSTGGDEAFF
TGTGCCAGCAGCTCTACAGGAGGTGATGAAGCTTTCTTT
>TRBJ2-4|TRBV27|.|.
CASSPRGAGKNIQYF
TGTGCCAGCAGTCCTCGGGGGGCCGGGAAAAACATTCAGTACTTC
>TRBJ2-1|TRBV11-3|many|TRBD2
CASSPSGSYNEQFF
TGTGCCAGCAGCCCTAGCGGCTCCTACAATGAGCAGTTCTTC
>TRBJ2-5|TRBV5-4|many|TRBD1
CASSLGSGTGGGETQYF
TGTGCCAGCAGCTTGGGTTCCGGGACAGGGGGCGGCGAGACCCAGTACTTC
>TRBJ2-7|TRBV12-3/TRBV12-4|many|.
CASSRLVGHYEQYF
TGTGCCAGCAGTCGCTTAGTCGGCCACTACGAGCAGTACTTC
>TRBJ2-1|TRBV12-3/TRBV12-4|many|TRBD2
CASSSLLADDYNEQFF
TGTGCCAGCAGTTCTTTACTAGCGGATGACTACAATGAGCAGTTCTTC
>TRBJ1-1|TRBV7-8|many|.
CASSLKEYMNTEAFF
TGTGCCAGCAGCTTAAAGGAGTACATGAACACTGAAGCTTTCTTT
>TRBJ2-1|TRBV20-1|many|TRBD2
CSARSGRAVWNEQFF
TGCAGTGCTAGGAGCGGGAGGGCGGTTTGGAATGAGCAGTTCTTC
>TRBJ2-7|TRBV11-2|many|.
CATISNEQYF
TGTGCCACCATATCTAACGAGCAGTACTTC
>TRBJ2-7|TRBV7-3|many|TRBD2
CASSPREGGYEQYF
TGTGCCAGCAGCCCGAGGGAGGGCGGCTACGAGCAGTACTTC
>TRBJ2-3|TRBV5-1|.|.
CASSPRDVRADTQYF
TGCGCCAGCAGCCCCCGGGACGTCCGCGCAGATACGCAGTATTTT
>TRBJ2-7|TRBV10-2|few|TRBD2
CASGKGGRAIYEQYF
TGCGCCAGCGGGAAGGGCGGGAGGGCCATCTACGAGCAGTACTTC
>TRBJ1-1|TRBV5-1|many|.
CASSLYGSPPEAFF
TGCGCCAGCAGCTTGTACGGGAGTCCCCCTGAAGCTTTCTTT
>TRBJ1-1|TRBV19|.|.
CASSIGGRLAEAFF
TGTGCCAGTAGTATCGGGGGGAGGTTGGCTGAAGCTTTCTTT
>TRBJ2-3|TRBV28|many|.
CASSPPPGRVTDTQYF
TGTGCCAGCAGCCCCCCTCCGGGCAGGGTTACAGATACGCAGTATTTT
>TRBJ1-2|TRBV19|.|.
CASSSPGMENYGYTF
TGTGCCAGTAGTAGTCCAGGGATGGAGAACTATGGCTACACCTTC
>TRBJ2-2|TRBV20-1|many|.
CSARDRKYSKNTGELFF
TGCAGTGCTAGAGATCGAAAGTACTCGAAGAACACCGGGGAGCTGTTTTTT
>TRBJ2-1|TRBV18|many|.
CASSPPAGNEQFF
TGTGCCAGCTCACCACCGGCTGGGAATGAGCAGTTCTTC
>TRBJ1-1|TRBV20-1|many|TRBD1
CSARDRIFGQGDTEAFF
TGCAGTGCTAGAGATCGGATTTTCGGACAGGGCGACACTGAAGCTTTCTTT
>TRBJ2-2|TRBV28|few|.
CASSFSWGTGELFF
TGTGCCAGCAGTTTTTCGTGGGGCACCGGGGAGCTGTTTTTT
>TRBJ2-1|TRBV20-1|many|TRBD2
CSAREAGAGGFYNEQFF
TGCAGTGCTAGGGAGGCGGGGGCGGGAGGTTTCTACAATGAGCAGTTCTTC
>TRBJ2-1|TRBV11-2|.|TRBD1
CASSPGQGAGYNEQFF
TGTGCCAGCAGCCCTGGACAGGGGGCCGGCTACAATGAGCAGTTCTTC
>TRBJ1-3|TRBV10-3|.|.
CAISGDSGNTIYF
TGTGCCATCAGTGGTGACTCTGGAAACACCATATATTTT
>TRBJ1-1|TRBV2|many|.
CASKVDWTEAFF
TGTGCCAGCAAGGTCGACTGGACTGAAGCTTTCTTT
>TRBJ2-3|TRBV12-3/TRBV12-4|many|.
CASSLILAGDTQYF
TGTGCCAGCAGTTTAATCCTAGCCGGGGATACGCAGTATTTT
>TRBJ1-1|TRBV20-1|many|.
CSARGDSTGRAEAFF
TGCAGTGCTAGAGGAGACTCTACAGGGAGGGCTGAAGCTTTCTTT
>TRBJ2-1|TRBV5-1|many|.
CASSLTYVQGYYNEQFF
TGCGCCAGCAGCCTGACGTACGTTCAAGGATACTACAATGAGCAGTTCTTC
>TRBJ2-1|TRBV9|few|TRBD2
CASSGPLAGPSYNEQFF
TGTGCCAGCAGCGGACCCTTAGCGGGCCCCTCCTACAATGAGCAGTTCTTC
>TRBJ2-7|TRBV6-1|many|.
CASTFGSQLSYEQYF
TGTGCCAGCACTTTCGGGTCCCAACTCTCCTACGAGCAGTACTTC
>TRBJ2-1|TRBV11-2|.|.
CASSLDLANNEQFF
TGTGCCAGCAGCTTAGATCTCGCGAACAATGAGCAGTTCTTC
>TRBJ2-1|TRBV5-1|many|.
CASSFRALSNEQFF
TGCGCCAGCAGCTTCAGGGCTCTGTCGAATGAGCAGTTCTTC
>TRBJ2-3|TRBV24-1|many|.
CATSERGPLSTDTQYF
TGTGCCACCAGTGAAAGAGGACCCCTTAGCACAGATACGCAGTATTTT
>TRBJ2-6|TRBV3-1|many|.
CASSQQGSGANVLTF
TGTGCCAGCAGCCAACAGGGGTCTGGGGCCAACGTCCTGACTTTC
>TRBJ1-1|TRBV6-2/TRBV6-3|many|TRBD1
CASSYSGTGTTEAFF
TGTGCCAGCAGTTACTCCGGGACAGGGACCACTGAAGCTTTCTTT
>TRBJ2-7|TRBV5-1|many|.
CASSLRDSVSYEQYF
TGCGCCAGCAGCCTCAGGGACTCAGTCTCCTACGAGCAGTACTTC
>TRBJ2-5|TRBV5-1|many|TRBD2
CASSPPGGETQYF
TGCGCCAGCAGTCCTCCCGGGGGGGAGACCCAGTACTTC
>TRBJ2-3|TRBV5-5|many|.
CASSVDRSRTDTQYF
TGTGCCAGCAGCGTGGACCGTAGCCGAACAGATACGCAGTATTTT
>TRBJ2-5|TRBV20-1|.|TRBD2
CSAWTSGSETQYF
TGCAGTGCTTGGACTAGCGGGTCAGAGACCCAGTACTTC
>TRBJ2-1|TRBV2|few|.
CASSEQQENEQSF
TGTGCCAGCAGTGAACAGCAGGAGAATGAGCAGTCCTTC
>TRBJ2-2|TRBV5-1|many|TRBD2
CASSLGLAGVNTGELFF
TGCGCCAGCAGCCTCGGACTAGCGGGGGTCAACACCGGGGAGCTGTTTTTT
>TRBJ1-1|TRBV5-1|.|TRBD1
CASSLLTTGGYTEAFF
TGCGCCAGCAGCTTGTTGACGACAGGGGGTTACACTGAAGCTTTCTTT
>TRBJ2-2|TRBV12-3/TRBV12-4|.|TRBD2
CASTGLSGEGMKNTGELFF
TGTGCCAGCACCGGCCTTTCGGGGGAGGGTATGAAGAACACCGGGGAGCTGTTTTTT
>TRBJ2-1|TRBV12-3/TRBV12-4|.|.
CASSLAEEQFF
TGTGCCAGCAGTTTAGCGGAGGAGCAGTTCTTC
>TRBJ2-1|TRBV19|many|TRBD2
CASAGGSNEQFF
TGTGCCAGTGCGGGGGGAAGCAATGAGCAGTTCTTC
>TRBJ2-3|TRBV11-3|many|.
CASSLRWADTQYF
TGTGCCAGCAGCCTTCGATGGGCAGATACGCAGTATTTT
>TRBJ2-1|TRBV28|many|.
CASMAGGFAAGGSYNEQFF
TGTGCCAGCATGGCAGGGGGATTCGCGGCGGGAGGCTCCTACAATGAGCAGTTCTTC
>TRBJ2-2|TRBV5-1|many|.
CASSWTTRNTGELFF
TGCGCCAGCAGCTGGACTACACGGAACACCGGGGAGCTGTTTTTT